The entry below describes one T cell receptor beta chain. The same CDR3 also results from other DNA sequences found in this sample. Measured with immunoSEQ multiplex PCR; TCRdb has only the in-frame clones, and not every one. The profile shows about 2.2 million clones, about 93% of them singletons. The data originate from a study of shared clonotypes between healthy human individuals. Naive-designated CD8 cells lacked CD45RO, were positively enriched for CCR7, and omitted terminally differentiated effector memory CD45RA+ cells. This CDR3 is 11 amino acids long. V gave up 3 bases and J gave up 1 base, with 3 bases separating them. CDR1 is SQVTM, CDR2 ANQGSEA, per germline.

Sequencing was done on a sample of naive CD8+ T cells from PBMCs. The sequence was obtained from a man aged 18 to 35 in good health. Some clones in this sample may be carry-over from other donors' samples. The rearrangement uses TRBV29-1 and TRBJ1-1; unclear D gene. The CDR3 coding sequence is TGCAGCGTTGATGGGAACACTGAAGCTTTCTTT. Amino acids: CSVDGNTEAFF. The full variable domain, in which reference TRBV29-1 and TRBJ1-1 provide the parts outside the CDR3, is SAVISQKPSRDICQRGTSLTIQCQVDSQVTMMFWYRQQPGQSLTLIATANQGSEATYESGFVIDKFPISRPNLTFSTLTVSNMSPEDSSIYLCSVDGNTEAFFGQGTRLTVV.